This TCR beta chain was observed in a study of shared clonotypes between healthy human individuals (TCRdb year 2020). Broadly, across the study: Three men and two women, aged 18 to 49 years, made up the cohort. For each donor, three plates each were used for CD4 naive and CD4 memory, two plates were used for CD8 naive, and one plate was used for CD8 memory. To estimate repertoire size and how much clonotypes are shared between individuals, the study performed deep sequencing of blood TCR repertoires from five healthy adults. Different laboratories and diverse techniques were used to prepare libraries and sequence TCR repertoires, to increase sequencing depth and limit assay-specific biases. Between about 0.8 and 9.5 billion PBMCs per donor were obtained by leukapheresis. General findings and caveats noted by the study authors: Sharing across a few donors was observed for approximately 5% of naive CD4, 3.5% of naive CD8, 2.3% of memory CD4, and about 0.4% of memory CD8 clonotypes. Sampling was limited to blood, and TCR repertoires in tissue likely differ from TCR repertoires in blood. Estimated clonotype richness was generally larger for naive than for memory subsets. Even with the large sequencing depth, rarefaction of the sorted-subset datasets indicated that sequencing was incomplete. Clonotypes shared by all four sorted-subset donors showed higher generation probabilities than non-shared clonotypes. The small number of donors limited the genetic and exposure-history diversity represented. Pairwise subsampling led to the expectation that sequencing depth would affect the degree of clonotype sharing among donors.

Using the deep immunoSEQ assay, multiplex PCR amplified TCR CDR3 regions from genomic DNA. Extracted genomic DNA from each cell subset was spread evenly across all wells of several immunoSEQ 96-well plates, with each plate serving as a replicate. For sorted subsets, about 200 ng genomic DNA, equal to 30,000 to 35,000 T cell genomes, was loaded into each replicate PCR. Purified libraries were quantified with a Qubit 3.0 fluorometer, sized on a Bioanalyzer 2100, and re-quantified with the KAPA Library Quantification kit. Each immunoSEQ 96-well plate was sequenced on its own single-read 150-cycle Illumina NextSeq 550 flow cell. The study's own analysis went as follows. Because the immunoSEQ output included only junctional sequences and no quality scores, the filtering could not be the same as the filtering used for full-length reads. To assign V/J genes and CDR3, sequences were annotated using PyIR, a Python wrapper for IgBLAST v1.9, with IMGT germline references. Reads with weak V/J assignments (E-value above 1e-6), missing CDR3, stop codons, out-of-frame junctions, or ambiguous translated residues were removed. V3J clonotypes were defined by identical inferred V gene, J gene, and CDR3 amino acid sequence. Percentage overlap between repertoires was calculated by dividing the number of shared unique clonotypes by the size of the smaller repertoire. Repertoire richness was assessed with RTK rarefaction, the Chao1 estimator, and Recon v2.1 estimates of unobserved clonotypes. For all TCRbeta clonotypes obtained by the gDNA method from four donors, generation probabilities were computed with OLGA. Imported from immuneACCESS, the table was reduced by TCRdb to in-frame sequences with V and J called. These copies leave out some clones; in studies compared against another copy, an unresolved V gene accounts for under half, and the cause of the remainder is not known. V, J and clone size reflect that table, while D and trimming were determined from the DNA. Present in this sample are roughly 530,000 clones, about 95% of which were seen just once. Of the sample, approximately 0.06% falls within the top ten clones.

On this clone: Its antigen remains undetermined. No base qualities exist here, and no much larger clone lies one base off it.

Taken from cysteine to phenylalanine, the CDR3 has 15 residues. The only DNA kept is the CDR3, 45 bases in frame from the first base. As encoded in the germline V gene, CDR1 is SGHDN while CDR2 is FVKESK. Germline trimming amounts to 4 bases on V and 3 bases on J, with 7 as the count of junction bases outside the gene matches. The donors were healthy, HIV-negative adults with no recently reported acute infections or vaccinations. Every donor was a Caucasian adult living in Nashville, Tennessee, USA. Magnetic negative selection was used to enrich CD4+ T cells, after which naive cells were positively selected on CD45RA and the negative fraction became the memory subset. Blood was obtained by leukapheresis, after which PBMCs were separated by Ficoll-Histopaque density gradient centrifugation and cryopreserved in liquid nitrogen vapor phase. Analytical flow cytometry was used to check the purity and quantity of every magnetically sorted T cell population. Each sorted fraction had its genomic DNA isolated and then quantified by UV absorbance on a Nanodrop 2000c.

This sequence uses TRBV14 and TRBJ2-7; 9 central bases correspond to TRBD2. Material: naive CD4+ T cells sorted from blood. This sample's cell subset or site label indicates: CD45RA+ positively selected. This clonotype was sampled from a woman aged 25 to 39 in good health. The nucleotide sequence is TGTGCCAGCAGCCCCCGGACTAGCGAGTACTACGAGCAGTACTTC. Translated, it reads CASSPRTSEYYEQYF.